Below are 16 T cell receptor beta chains sequenced from a single sample in a study of cytomegalovirus exposure and HLA in healthy donors. PCR amplification relied on 60 Vbeta primers (plus 13 Jbeta primers). Here immunoSEQ multiplex PCR was the method, and the copy in TCRdb shows in-frame clones only, minus some. Altogether roughly 130,000 clones are present, around 84% being singletons, with the ten largest covering roughly 2.7%. The sequencing sample was made of PBMCs. Receptor source: a man in his fifties in good health and CMV-seronegative.

This chain uses TRBV7-3 with TRBJ2-1; D gene unclear. This CDR3 contains 13 residues. Germline V lookup: CDR1 SGHTA, CDR2 FQGTGA. Trimming shortened V by 1 base and J by 6 bases, and 7 bases separated the two germline ends. CDR3 sequence: CASSLMAVNEQFF. The CDR3 nucleotides are TGTGCCAGCAGCTTAATGGCTGTCAATGAGCAGTTCTTC. Full variable domain (rest looked up from reference TRBV7-3 and TRBJ2-1): GAGVSQTPSNKVTEKGKYVELRCDPISGHTALYWYRQSLGQGPEFLIYFQGTGAADDSGLPNDRFFAVRPEGSVSTLKIQRTERGDSAVYLCASSLMAVNEQFFGPGTRLTVL.

This sequence joins TRBV7-2 and TRBJ2-7, with D possibly being TRBD1 (5 bases). Germline CDR1 and CDR2: SGHTA and FQGNSA. V dropped 1 base and J dropped 6 bases, with 7 bases sitting between them. This CDR3 is built from 12 residues. DNA for the CDR3: TGTGCCAGCAGCTTAGGGGGCGGCGAGCAGTACTTC. Amino acid sequence: CASSLGGGEQYF. The variable domain in full, with the rest retrieved from reference TRBV7-2 and TRBJ2-7, is GAGVSQSPSNKVTEKGKDVELRCDPISGHTALYWYRQSLGQGLEFLIYFQGNSAPDKSGLPSDRFSAERTGGSVSTLTIQRTQQEDSAVYLCASSLGGGEQYFGPGTRLTVT.

This clone showed up just once. DNA for the CDR3: TGTGCCAGCAGCTCGGGACAGACCTATGGCTACACCTTC. Its translation: CASSSGQTYGYTF. The rearrangement joins TRBV7-9 to TRBJ1-2, with 7 nucleotides matching TRBD1. Germline-derived CDR1 and CDR2 are SEHNR and FQNEAQ (reference sequence). This CDR3 has 13 amino acids. With 4 bases clipped from V and 4 bases from J, the junction kept 3 bases outside the gene matches.

This clone was observed a few times. V and J are TRBV2 and TRBJ2-7; tentatively, D is TRBD2 (6 bases). The CDR3 is 15 residues long. Trimming removed 2 bases at V and 0 bases at J, with 11 bases between. From germline, CDR1 is SNHLY and CDR2 FYNNEI. The CDR3 DNA reads TGTGCCAGCAGTGAAAGCGGGTCGACCTCCTACGAGCAGTACTTC. It is translated as CASSESGSTSYEQYF.

The chain carries TRBV5-1 and TRBJ1-5, with D hard to call. Trimming shortened V by 0 bases and J by 0 bases, and 10 bases separated the two germline ends. Germline-derived CDR1 and CDR2 are SGHRS and YFSETQ. The CDR3 has 16 amino acids. CDR3 in amino acids: CASSLVPGYSNQPQHF. CDR3 sequence (DNA): TGCGCCAGCAGCTTGGTCCCAGGATATAGCAATCAGCCCCAGCATTTT.

In its sample, this clone was seen once. This chain uses TRBV27 with TRBJ1-5; TRBD1 aligns across 11 bases. The junction had 2 bases not matched to a gene; V was cut back by 6 bases and J by 4 bases. The CDR3 covers 14 residues. CDR1 and CDR2 (germline): MNHEY, SMNVEV (reference sequence). The chain's CDR3 is CASRGQGANQPQHF. The CDR3 nucleotides read TGTGCCAGCAGAGGACAGGGGGCGAATCAGCCCCAGCATTTT.

This chain joins TRBV9 and TRBJ1-2; the D is unclear. This CDR3 contains 15 residues. The V gene lost 3 bases and the J gene lost 4 bases, with 16 bases spanning the gap. Germline CDR1 is SGDLS and CDR2 is YYNGEE. CDR3 coding DNA: TGTGCCAGCAGCGAGCACCAGGTTGAAGGCTATGGCTACACCTTC. Translation gives CASSEHQVEGYGYTF.

This rearrangement joins TRBV15 to TRBJ1-2; D gene ambiguous. From germline, CDR1 is LNHNV and CDR2 YYDKDF (reference sequence). This CDR3 has 13 residues. V lost 1 base to trimming and J lost 4 bases, with 7 bases between them. CDR3 residues: CATSRGGSYGYTF. CDR3 in DNA: TGTGCCACCAGCAGAGGTGGCTCCTATGGCTACACCTTC.

The V call is TRBV25-1, the J call TRBJ2-2; a possible D gene is TRBD1 (6 bases). V was cut by 2 bases and J by 4 bases, with 14 bases left in between. The germline CDR1 and CDR2 sequences are MGHDK and SYGVNS. This CDR3 comprises 16 residues. CDR3 sequence: CASSEATGMGTGELFF. The DNA of the CDR3 is TGTGCCAGCAGTGAAGCCACAGGGATGGGCACCGGGGAGCTGTTTTTT.

The V and J genes are TRBV5-4 and TRBJ2-7; 12 positions agree with TRBD2. The CDR3 has 14 residues. Per the germline V gene, CDR1 is SGHNT and CDR2 is YYREEE (reference sequence). V lost 8 bases and J lost 2; bases outside the gene matches: 5. This CDR3 reads CASKTSGGPYEQYF. DNA of the CDR3: TGTGCCAGTAAAACTAGCGGGGGGCCCTACGAGCAGTACTTC.

There are a few counts of this clone. The chain recombines TRBV2 with TRBJ1-6; D is perhaps TRBD1 (6 bases). This CDR3 has 15 residues. V lost 3 bases to trimming and J lost 7 bases, with 13 bases between them. Per the germline V gene, CDR1 is SNHLY and CDR2 is FYNNEI. This CDR3 is CASSELQGNNSPLHF. Here the CDR3 DNA reads TGTGCCAGCAGTGAGCTTCAGGGGAACAATTCACCCCTCCACTTT. Full variable domain (rest looked up from reference TRBV2 and TRBJ1-6): EPEVTQTPSHQVTQMGQEVILRCVPISNHLYFYWYRQILGQKVEFLVSFYNNEISEKSEIFDDQFSVERPDGSNFTLKIRSTKLEDSAMYFCASSELQGNNSPLHFGNGTRLTVT.

In its sample, this clone was seen once. The chain joins TRBV5-1 to TRBJ1-5; D remains ambiguous. The germline gives CDR1 SGHRS, CDR2 YFSETQ. The CDR3 covers 14 residues. Trimming removed 4 bases at V and 2 bases at J, with 10 bases between. The CDR3 sequence: CASSTGAGNQPQHF. CDR3 in DNA: TGCGCCAGCAGCACGGGAGCGGGCAATCAGCCCCAGCATTTT.

This clone was detected once. This rearrangement joins TRBV5-4 to TRBJ2-5; 10 nucleotides align to TRBD1. V lost 7 bases to trimming and J lost 3 bases; unmatched junction nucleotides: 9. CDR3 length: 15 amino acids. Germline loops: CDR1 SGHNT, CDR2 YYREEE (reference sequence). The CDR3 region is CASGRDRGIEETQYF. CDR3 DNA: TGTGCCAGCGGGAGGGACAGGGGAATAGAAGAGACCCAGTACTTC.

The rearrangement uses TRBV5-1 and TRBJ1-4, with a possible D match to TRBD1 (6 bases). This CDR3 spans 16 amino acids. The ends were cut back, 2 bases at V and 9 bases at J, with 20 bases in the middle. CDR1 and CDR2 (germline): SGHRS, YFSETQ. The CDR3 sequence: CASSLEPGQEAKKLFF. CDR3 bases: TGCGCCAGCAGCTTAGAACCGGGACAAGAAGCGAAAAAACTGTTTTTT.

Concerning this clone: The sample contains more than one DNA sequence encoding this CDR3. The rearrangement uses TRBV5-6 and TRBJ2-5; 7 bases fit TRBD2. CDR1 is SGHDT, CDR2 YYEEEE, per germline. This CDR3 spans 13 amino acids. V dropped 0 bases and J dropped 4; count of bases not matched to a gene: 0. CDR3 loop: CASSLGLAETQYF. The CDR3 DNA sequence: TGTGCCAGCAGCTTGGGACTAGCAGAGACCCAGTACTTC.

This chain links TRBV5-5 with TRBJ1-2; 8 bases are a match to TRBD1. This CDR3 is built from 13 residues. The germline V gene encodes CDR1 SGHKS and CDR2 YYEKEE (reference sequence). Germline trimming cut 4 bases from V and 8 bases from J; bases unmatched to any gene: 7. The CDR3 is CASSPDRARGYTF. CDR3 nucleotides: TGTGCCAGCAGCCCGGACAGGGCAAGGGGCTACACCTTC.